The clone carrying this T cell receptor (beta chain) was recorded a few times. TCRdb passed the 5' RACE reads through MiXCR, listing each CDR3 protein once. The sample comprises 250,000 to 350,000 distinct CDR3 sequences, 15% to 20% of which are singletons, and roughly 21% rests with the top ten. Looked up from germline, CDR1 is ENHRY and CDR2 is SYGVKD. Trimming cost V 4 bases and J 4 bases, with 11 bases left between them. The CDR3 contains 13 residues. The record originates from a study of T-cell memory formation after mild COVID-19. The J gene is TRBJ2-7, the V gene TRBV10-3, with a tentative D call TRBD1 (8 bases). The specimen was PBMCs or a T cell subset sorted from them (not recorded which). The receptor was derived from a man younger than 35 who had mild COVID-19 (a few samples of this study predate the infection). Cell type and time point are not known. CDR3 loop: CAISAQGGYEQYF. The CDR3 coding sequence is TGTGCCATCAGTGCACAGGGGGGGTACGAGCAGTACTTC.